The clone carrying this T cell receptor beta chain was seen just once. Its specificity is unknown. The entry originates in a study of PD-1 blockade in classical Hodgkin lymphoma. Study-wide points: CD4+ TCR diversity rose significantly by C4D1, and CD8+ TCR diversity did not.

The CDR3 is 15 residues long. Germline assignment: CDR1 LNHNV and CDR2 YYDKDF (reference sequence). V was clipped by 4 bases and J by 4 bases, with 14 bases between them. Regarding time point: cycle 4 day 1 (C4D1), after 5 to 7 weeks of nivolumab. Brentuximab vedotin exposure varied, and every patient relapsed after autologous stem cell transplantation. Sequencing was performed with immunoSEQ multiplex PCR; in TCRdb, only in-frame clones are kept and a portion is missing. The repertoire holds about 93,000 clones, with around four fifths as singletons. The sample was peripheral blood mononuclear cells (PBMCs), taken before the fourth cycle of nivolumab. The sequence derives from a human donor with classical Hodgkin lymphoma. The chain uses TRBV15 and TRBJ1-5; perhaps TRBD1 as D (6 bases). The CDR3 spells CATSTLVQGNQPQHF. The CDR3 nucleotides read TGTGCCACCAGCACCTTGGTTCAGGGGAATCAGCCCCAGCATTTT.